This T cell receptor (beta chain) came from a study of control samples from healthy donors and cancer patients (dated by TCRdb to 2018 to 2020). The library was obtained by the immunoSEQ multiplex PCR assay. Here the immuneACCESS table is served through TCRdb, limited to in-frame sequences with V and J called. Missing clones are a known gap in these copies; in checked studies unresolved V genes cover under half, and the rest lacks a known reason. The sample table shows approximately 210,000 clones, and 90% to 95% are seen once. Of the sample, roughly 1.9% is held by the ten largest clones. Note on this clone: Its antigen is currently not known. Per-nucleotide qualities are absent, and no much larger clonotype sits a single base away.

The clonotype originates from a man aged 25 to 40 in good health. Sample: blood.

The DNA is as follows: TGTGCCAGCAGTTTAGAGGGGGCCTTTTTCGGGGAGCTGTTTTTT. This is translated as CASSLEGAFFGELFF. The chain joins TRBV27 to TRBJ2-2; 7 of the junction bases match TRBD1. As encoded in the germline V gene (reference sequence), CDR1 is MNHEY while CDR2 is SMNVEV. From cysteine to phenylalanine, the CDR3 is 15 amino acids long. Only the CDR3 portion is preserved as DNA: 45 bases, with reading frame beginning at the first base. V has 2 bases trimmed and J has 7 bases trimmed; junction bases matching no gene number 7.